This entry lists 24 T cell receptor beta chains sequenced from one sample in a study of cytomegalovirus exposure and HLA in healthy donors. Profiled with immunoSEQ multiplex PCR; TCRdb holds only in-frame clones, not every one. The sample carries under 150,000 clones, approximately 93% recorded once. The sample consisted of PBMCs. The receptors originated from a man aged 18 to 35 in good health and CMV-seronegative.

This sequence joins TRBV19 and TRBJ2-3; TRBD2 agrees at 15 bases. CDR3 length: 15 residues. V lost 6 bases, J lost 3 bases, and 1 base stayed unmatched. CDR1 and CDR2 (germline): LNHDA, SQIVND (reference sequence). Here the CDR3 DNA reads TGTGCCAGTAGAGGGACTAGCGGGAGGACAGATACGCAGTATTTT. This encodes CASRGTSGRTDTQYF.

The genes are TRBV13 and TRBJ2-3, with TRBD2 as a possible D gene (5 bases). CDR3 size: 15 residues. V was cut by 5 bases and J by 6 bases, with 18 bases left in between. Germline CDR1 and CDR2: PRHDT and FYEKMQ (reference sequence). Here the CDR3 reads CASSGGSVQQDTQYF. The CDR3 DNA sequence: TGTGCCAGCAGCGGAGGTAGCGTCCAGCAGGATACGCAGTATTTT.

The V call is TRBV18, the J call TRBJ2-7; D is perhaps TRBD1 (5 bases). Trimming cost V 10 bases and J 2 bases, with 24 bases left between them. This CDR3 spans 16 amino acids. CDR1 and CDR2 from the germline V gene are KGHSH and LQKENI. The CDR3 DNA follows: TGTGCCATCCATCTCCGCGGACACAGGCTCACCTACGAGCAGTACGTC. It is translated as CAIHLRGHRLTYEQYV.

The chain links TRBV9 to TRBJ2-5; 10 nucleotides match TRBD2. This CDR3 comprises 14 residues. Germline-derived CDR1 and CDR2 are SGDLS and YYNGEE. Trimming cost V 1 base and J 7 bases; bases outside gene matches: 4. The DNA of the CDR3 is TGTGCCAGCAGCGTATCGGTAGCGGGAGGGACCCAGTACTTC. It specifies CASSVSVAGGTQYF.

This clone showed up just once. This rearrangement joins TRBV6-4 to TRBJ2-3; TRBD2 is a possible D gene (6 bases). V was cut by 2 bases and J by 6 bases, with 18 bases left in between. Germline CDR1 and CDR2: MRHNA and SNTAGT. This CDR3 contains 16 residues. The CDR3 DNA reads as TGTGCCAGCAGTGACCTCGGAGGGGCCGCCGTTGATACGCAGTATTTT. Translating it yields CASSDLGGAAVDTQYF.

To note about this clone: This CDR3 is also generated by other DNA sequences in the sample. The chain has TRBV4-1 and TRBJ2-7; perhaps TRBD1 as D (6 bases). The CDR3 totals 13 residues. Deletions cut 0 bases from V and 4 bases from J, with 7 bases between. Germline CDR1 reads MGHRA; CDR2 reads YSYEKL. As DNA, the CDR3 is TGCGCCAGCAGCCAAGATCAGGGGTACGAGCAGTACTTC. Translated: CASSQDQGYEQYF.

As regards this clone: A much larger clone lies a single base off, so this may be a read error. The CDR3 region has the DNA TGTGCCATCAGTGAGTCGACTAGTTCCTCTGGGGTCAACGTCCTGACTTTC. Protein sequence: CAISESTSSSGVNVLTF. The V gene is TRBV10-3, the J gene TRBJ2-6; D is perhaps TRBD2 (6 bases). This CDR3 is built from 17 residues. CDR1 is ENHRY, CDR2 SYGVKD, per germline.

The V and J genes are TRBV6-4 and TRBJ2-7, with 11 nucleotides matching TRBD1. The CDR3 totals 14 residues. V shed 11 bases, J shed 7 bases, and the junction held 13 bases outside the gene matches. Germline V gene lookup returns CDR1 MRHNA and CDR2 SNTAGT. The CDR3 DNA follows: TGTGCCGCCATGCGGACAGGGGGCTACGGAGAGCAGTACGTC. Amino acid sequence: CAAMRTGGYGEQYV.

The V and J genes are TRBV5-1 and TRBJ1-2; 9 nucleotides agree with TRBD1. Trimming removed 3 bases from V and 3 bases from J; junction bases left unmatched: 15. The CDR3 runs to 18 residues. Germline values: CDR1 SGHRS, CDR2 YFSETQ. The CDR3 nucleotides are TGCGCCAGCAGCTACTCGACAGGGGGATTGGTGGGCGACTATGGCTACACCTTC. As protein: CASSYSTGGLVGDYGYTF.

The CDR3 sequence is CASSLGEPSGTQYF. CDR3 in DNA: TGTGCCAGCAGCTTAGGAGAACCCAGCGGGACCCAGTACTTC. The chain recombines TRBV7-2 with TRBJ2-5; D is perhaps TRBD2 (5 bases). CDR1 and CDR2 (germline): SGHTA, FQGNSA. The CDR3 is 14 amino acids. The ends were cut back, 1 base at V and 7 bases at J, with 13 bases in the middle.

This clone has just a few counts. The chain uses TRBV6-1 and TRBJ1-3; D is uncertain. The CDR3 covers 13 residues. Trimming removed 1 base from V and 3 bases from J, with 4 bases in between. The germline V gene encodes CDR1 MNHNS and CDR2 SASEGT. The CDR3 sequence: CASSEVRGNTIYF. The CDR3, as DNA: TGTGCCAGCAGTGAAGTCCGTGGAAACACCATATATTTT.

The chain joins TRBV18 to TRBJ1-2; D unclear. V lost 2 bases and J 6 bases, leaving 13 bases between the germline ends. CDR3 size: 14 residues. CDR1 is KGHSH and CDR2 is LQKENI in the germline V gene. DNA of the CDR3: TGTGCCAGCTCACCATCTATTCCCTCGGATGGCTACACCTTC. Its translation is CASSPSIPSDGYTF.

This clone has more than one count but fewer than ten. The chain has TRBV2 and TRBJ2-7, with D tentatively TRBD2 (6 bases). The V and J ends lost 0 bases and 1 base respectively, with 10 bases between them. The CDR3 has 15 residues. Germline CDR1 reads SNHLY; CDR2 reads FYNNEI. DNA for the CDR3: TGTGCCAGCAGTGAAGCCGGAGGGGCGTCCTACGAGCAGTACTTC. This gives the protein CASSEAGGASYEQYF.

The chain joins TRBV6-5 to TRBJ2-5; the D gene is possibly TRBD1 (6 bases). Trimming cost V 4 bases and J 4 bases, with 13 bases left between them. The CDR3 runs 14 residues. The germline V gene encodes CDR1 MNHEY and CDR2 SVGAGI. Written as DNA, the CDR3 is TGTGCCAGCAGTTGGGGACACTCCTCAGAGACCCAGTACTTC. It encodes CASSWGHSSETQYF.

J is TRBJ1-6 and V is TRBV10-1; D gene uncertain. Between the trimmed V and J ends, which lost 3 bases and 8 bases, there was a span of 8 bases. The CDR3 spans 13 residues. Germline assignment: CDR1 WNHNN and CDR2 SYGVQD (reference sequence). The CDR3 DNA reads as TGCGCCAGCAGTGAACGCCGGGATTCACCCCTCCACTTT. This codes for CASSERRDSPLHF.

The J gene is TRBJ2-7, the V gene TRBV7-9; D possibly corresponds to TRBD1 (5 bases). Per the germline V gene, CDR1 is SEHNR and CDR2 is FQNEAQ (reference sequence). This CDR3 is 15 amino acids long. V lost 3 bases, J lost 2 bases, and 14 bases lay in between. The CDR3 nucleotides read TGTGCCAGCAGCTTTAGCTCGCCAGGGCCCTACGAGCAGTACTTC. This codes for CASSFSSPGPYEQYF.

The CDR3 here is CASTESGRTYNEQFF. DNA for the CDR3: TGCGCCAGCACCGAAAGCGGGAGGACCTACAATGAGCAGTTCTTC. The chain joins TRBV5-1 to TRBJ2-1; 9 bases match TRBD2. The germline V gene encodes CDR1 SGHRS and CDR2 YFSETQ. V shed 6 bases, J shed 2 bases, and the junction held 6 bases outside the gene matches. This CDR3 contains 15 residues.

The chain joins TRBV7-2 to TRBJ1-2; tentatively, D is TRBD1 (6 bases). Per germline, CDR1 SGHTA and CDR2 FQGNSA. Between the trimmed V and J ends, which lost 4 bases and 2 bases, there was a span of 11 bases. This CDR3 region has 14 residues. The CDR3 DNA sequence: TGTGCCAGCAGCTCGCGCCAGGGGAACTATGGCTACACCTTC. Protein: CASSSRQGNYGYTF.

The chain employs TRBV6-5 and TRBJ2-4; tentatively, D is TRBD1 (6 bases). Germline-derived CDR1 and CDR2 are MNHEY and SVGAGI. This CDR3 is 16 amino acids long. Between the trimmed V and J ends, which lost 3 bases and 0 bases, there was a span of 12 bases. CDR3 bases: TGTGCCAGCAGTTATGGTTCAGGGGAAGCCAAAAACATTCAGTACTTC. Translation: CASSYGSGEAKNIQYF.

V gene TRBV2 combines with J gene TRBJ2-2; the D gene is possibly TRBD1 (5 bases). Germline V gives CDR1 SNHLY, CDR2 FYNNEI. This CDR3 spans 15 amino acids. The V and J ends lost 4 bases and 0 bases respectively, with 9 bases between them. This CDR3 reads CASSGIGANTGELFF. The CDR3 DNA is TGTGCCAGCAGTGGAATAGGGGCGAACACCGGGGAGCTGTTTTTT.

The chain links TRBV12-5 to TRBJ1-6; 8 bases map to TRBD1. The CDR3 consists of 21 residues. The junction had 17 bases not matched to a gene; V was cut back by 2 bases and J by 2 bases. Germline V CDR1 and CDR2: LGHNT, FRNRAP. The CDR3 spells CASGLKPGPSTGATYNSPLHF. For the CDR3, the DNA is TGTGCTAGTGGTTTGAAGCCTGGCCCTTCGACAGGGGCGACCTATAATTCACCCCTCCACTTT.

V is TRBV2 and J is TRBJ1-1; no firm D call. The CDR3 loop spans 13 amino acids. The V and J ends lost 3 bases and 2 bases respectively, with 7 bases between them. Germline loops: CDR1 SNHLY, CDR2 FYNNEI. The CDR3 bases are TGTGCCAGCAGTGACGAAGCAAACACTGAAGCTTTCTTT. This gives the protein CASSDEANTEAFF.

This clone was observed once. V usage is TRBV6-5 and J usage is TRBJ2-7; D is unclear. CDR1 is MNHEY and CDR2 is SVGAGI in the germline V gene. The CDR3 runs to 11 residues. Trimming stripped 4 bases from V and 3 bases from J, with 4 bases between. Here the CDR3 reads CASSSLYEQYF. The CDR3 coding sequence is TGTGCCAGCAGTTCCCTCTACGAGCAGTACTTC.

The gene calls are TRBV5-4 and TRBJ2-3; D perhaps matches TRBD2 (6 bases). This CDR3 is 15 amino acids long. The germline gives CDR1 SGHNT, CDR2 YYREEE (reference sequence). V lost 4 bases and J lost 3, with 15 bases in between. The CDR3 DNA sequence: TGTGCCAGCAGCCCCCGAGGGGACTCTACAGATACGCAGTATTTT. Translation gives CASSPRGDSTDTQYF.